Listed below are T cell receptor beta chains from one sample, sequenced in a study of blood T cell repertoires in COVID-19. The repertoire was sequenced with immunoSEQ multiplex PCR; TCRdb's copy has only in-frame clones and lacks some. The sample contains 25,000 to 35,000 clones, about 84% of which appear only once. Sequencing was carried out using peripheral blood. These receptors came from a woman at least 80 years old with acute or convalescent COVID-19. Each CDR3 is given with its conserved first and last residue. The listing skips clone size in some rows; elsewhere it reads once, few, many or a size class.

J gene | V gene | clone size | CDR3 protein
TRBJ1-1 | TRBV7-3 | NA | CASSLGQGDKAFF
TRBJ2-3 | TRBV5-1 | NA | CASSLNLQTDTQYF
TRBJ2-3 | TRBV3-1/TRBV3-2 | NA | CASSQAASGNTDTQYF
TRBJ2-7 | TRBV2 | NA | CASSAPEVGNYEQYF
TRBJ1-6 | TRBV5-6 | many | CASSLMGQGAVSPLHF
TRBJ1-6 | TRBV10-3 | NA | CAISEVRGGSPLHF
TRBJ1-6 | TRBV18 | once | CASSPGQGPGSPLHF
TRBJ2-1 | TRBV28 | NA | CASSTPVLRREVFHEQFF
TRBJ1-5 | TRBV5-6 | NA | CASSLWAQPQHF
TRBJ1-4 | TRBV15 | NA | CATSREARLFF
TRBJ2-2 | TRBV27 | NA | CASSLGAGGAGELFF
TRBJ1-6 | TRBV12-3/TRBV12-4 | NA | CASSTQANSPLHF
TRBJ1-5 | TRBV28 | NA | CASRLAQGFNQPQHF
TRBJ2-4 | TRBV5-1 | few | CASSFTPSHTGDIQYF
TRBJ1-2 | TRBV27 | few | CASRYGTDYGYTF
TRBJ2-1 | TRBV5-6 | NA | CASSFSTGTGENEQFF
TRBJ1-5 | TRBV12-3/TRBV12-4 | NA | CASMGQGHQPQHF
TRBJ1-1 | TRBV5-4 | NA | CASSFEGANTEAFF
TRBJ2-7 | TRBV11-3 | NA | CASSLRLGYEQYF
TRBJ2-3 | TRBV7-2 | NA | CASSPSWLAGGRYTDTQYF
TRBJ1-1 | TRBV5-1 | few | CASGYGGGSTEAFF
TRBJ1-5 | TRBV10-1 | NA | CASNETKVYSNQPQHF
TRBJ2-7 | TRBV11-2 | NA | CASSLAPLEYEQYF
TRBJ1-2 | TRBV27 | NA | CASSSPQGANYGYTF
TRBJ2-1 | TRBV6-6 | NA | CASSPLGAGEQFF
TRBJ2-2 | TRBV20-1 | NA | CSASNPGQATGELFF
TRBJ2-7 | TRBV24-1 | NA | CATSDPGQFEQYF
TRBJ2-2 | TRBV7-2 | NA | CASISENTGELFF
TRBJ2-1 | TRBV11-3 | NA | CASSKRRQGSLGNEQFF
TRBJ2-4 | TRBV10-3 | NA | CAISESGLILAKNIQYF
TRBJ1-6 | TRBV2 | once | CASRSQGGNSPLHF
TRBJ1-2 | TRBV24-1 | NA | CATSDFSQPGYGYTF
TRBJ1-5 | TRBV3-1/TRBV3-2 | NA | CASSQLNQPQHF
TRBJ2-2 | TRBV5-1 | NA | CASMRQGSGPGELFF
TRBJ2-1 | TRBV27 | once | CASSFVSVISYNEQFF